A selection of T cell receptor beta chains follows, all from one sample in a study of blood T cells in healthy people across ages. TCRdb re-analysed the 5' RACE reads in MiXCR, keeping a single row per CDR3 protein. The sample includes 1.5 million to 2 million distinct CDR3 sequences, 28% of them seen just once. Specimen: blood. The receptors shown here come from a young woman in good health. The CDR3 runs from the conserved cysteine through the conserved F or W. Fields, in order: CDR3 DNA, CDR3 protein, V gene, J gene, D gene, clone size. D genes are given only for firm matches. The size of a clone is reported for some rows only, either as once, few or many, or as a class for expanded clones.

TGCAGTGCTAGACAAGTCGGGGAGGGGAGAAACACCATATATTTT	CSARQVGEGRNTIYF	TRBV20-1	TRBJ1-3	.	.
TGTGCCAGTAATCAGGGGAACACTGAAGCTTTCTTT	CASNQGNTEAFF	TRBV2	TRBJ1-1	.	few
TGTGCCAGCAGTCCCCGTGGCACGTCTAAGGGCGGGGAGCTGTTTTTT	CASSPRGTSKGGELFF	TRBV28	TRBJ2-2	.	.
TGTGCCTGGAGTGTACTAGCCTCCTGGGACCAGTACTTC	CAWSVLASWDQYF	TRBV30	TRBJ2-7	.	.
TGCAGTGCACAGGGGCCTAAGAGCTACAATGAGCAGTTCTTC	CSAQGPKSYNEQFF	TRBV20-1	TRBJ2-1	TRBD1	few
TGCGCCAGCAGACCCGGGACAGGGGGCCTCAATGAGCAGTTCTTC	CASRPGTGGLNEQFF	TRBV5-1	TRBJ2-1	TRBD1	.
TGCGCCAGCAGCCATGGGGGCGGGAGATCAGATACGCAGTATTTT	CASSHGGGRSDTQYF	TRBV7-3	TRBJ2-3	.	.
TGTGCCAGCAGTTCCTGGGGTAATCGGGGAGAAGCTTTCTTT	CASSSWGNRGEAFF	TRBV6-2/TRBV6-3	TRBJ1-1	.	.
TGTGCCAGCTCCGACAGGAACTCCTACGAGCAGTACTTC	CASSDRNSYEQYF	TRBV27	TRBJ2-7	.	many
TGCGCCAGCAGCTTGGGGGACTCAAGGACCGGGGAGCTGTTTTTT	CASSLGDSRTGELFF	TRBV5-1	TRBJ2-2	.	few
TGTGCCAGCAGCTTAGGAGCCGGGACAGCCAGTGGCTACACCTTC	CASSLGAGTASGYTF	TRBV7-6	TRBJ1-2	TRBD1	.
TGTGCCAGCAGCCGCGTGGGACTAGCGGGGAAGGAGACCCAGTACTTC	CASSRVGLAGKETQYF	TRBV12-3/TRBV12-4	TRBJ2-5	TRBD2	few
TGTGCCAGCAGAAGACTAGCGGGCAACCAAGAGACCCAGTACTTC	CASRRLAGNQETQYF	TRBV2	TRBJ2-5	TRBD2	few
TGTGCCAGCAGTTTAACGGGAGGGACATCAGATACGCAGTATTTT	CASSLTGGTSDTQYF	TRBV12-3/TRBV12-4	TRBJ2-3	TRBD2	.
TGCAGTGCCACCGAGGGGACTAGCGGGTACCAGGTGCAGTTCTTC	CSATEGTSGYQVQFF	TRBV20-1	TRBJ2-1	TRBD2	once
TGTGCCAGCAGTCGCGGACAGGGACCCTACAATGAGCAGTTCTTC	CASSRGQGPYNEQFF	TRBV5-1	TRBJ2-1	TRBD1	many
TGTGCCAGCAGCTTATACAAGGGCGGTTCGCCCCTCCACTTT	CASSLYKGGSPLHF	TRBV11-1	TRBJ1-6	.	.
TGTGCCAGCAGCCGTGGGACAGGGGAATTGAATGAGCAGTTCTTC	CASSRGTGELNEQFF	TRBV7-7	TRBJ2-1	TRBD1	many
TGTGCCAGCAGCTCCCCCCCAGATAGCGGAGGTGGGACAGATACGCAGTATTTT	CASSSPPDSGGGTDTQYF	TRBV7-2	TRBJ2-3	.	few
TGTGCCAGCAGCTTGGAGGGCGGAAGGAAGAGCTCCTACAATGAGCAGTTCTTC	CASSLEGGRKSSYNEQFF	TRBV5-4	TRBJ2-1	.	few
TGTGCCACCGAGACCGGGACAGGGGGCTACGAGCAGTACTTC	CATETGTGGYEQYF	TRBV10-3	TRBJ2-7	TRBD1	many
TGTGCCAGCAGCCAAACCGTTTCGTACTTGGGGTACAATGAGCAGTTCTTC	CASSQTVSYLGYNEQFF	TRBV14	TRBJ2-1	.	.
TGTGCCAGCAGATCCGGTCCGGAGGCTTTCTTT	CASRSGPEAFF	TRBV3-1	TRBJ1-1	.	few
TGTGCCGGCAGGACCCCCGGGTATGGCTACACCTTC	CAGRTPGYGYTF	TRBV12-3/TRBV12-4	TRBJ1-2	.	.
TGTGCCAGCAGTTACTACGGTAGCGGGGGGGAGACCCAGTACTTC	CASSYYGSGGETQYF	TRBV6-5	TRBJ2-5	TRBD2	few